Sequencing of this TCR beta chain was carried out in a study of T cells in narcolepsy. Concerning this clone itself: The antigen is not known.

Using immunoSEQ multiplex PCR, the repertoire was profiled, and TCRdb retains in-frame clones only, with some absent. This sample has around 31,000 clones, with approximately 78% found just once. Study-wide results and caveats: No autoreactive T cell clone sequences appeared in some memory CD4+ repertoires.

Germline V gene sequence: CDR1 MNHEY, CDR2 SVGAGI. V was trimmed by 4 bases and J by 6 bases, leaving 14 bases between them. The CDR3 spans 14 residues. The sequence came from a human donor with narcolepsy. The chain employs TRBV6-5 and TRBJ2-3; weak D call: TRBD2 (6 bases). Material for sequencing was CD45RA- memory CD4+ T cells from PBMCs. CDR3 region: CASSSGGTEDTQYF. The CDR3 region has the DNA TGTGCCAGCAGTTCTGGGGGGACCGAGGATACGCAGTATTTT.